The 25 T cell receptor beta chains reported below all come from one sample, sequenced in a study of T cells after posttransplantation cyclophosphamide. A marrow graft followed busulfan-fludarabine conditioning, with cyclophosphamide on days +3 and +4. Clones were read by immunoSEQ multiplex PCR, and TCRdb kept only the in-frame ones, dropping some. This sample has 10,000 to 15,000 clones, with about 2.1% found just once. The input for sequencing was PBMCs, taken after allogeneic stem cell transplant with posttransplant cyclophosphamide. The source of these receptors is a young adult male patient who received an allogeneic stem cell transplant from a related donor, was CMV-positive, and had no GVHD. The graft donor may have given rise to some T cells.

CDR3 coding DNA: TGTGCCAGCAGCTTATTATACACGCAACAGGCGGCATACGAGCAGTACTTC. It yields the protein CASSLLYTQQAAYEQYF. The chain couples TRBV11-2 to TRBJ2-7, with D tentatively TRBD1 (5 bases). Germline V gene lookup returns CDR1 SGHAT and CDR2 FQNNGV. Trimming removed 2 bases from V and 4 bases from J, with 21 bases in between. The CDR3 has 17 amino acids.

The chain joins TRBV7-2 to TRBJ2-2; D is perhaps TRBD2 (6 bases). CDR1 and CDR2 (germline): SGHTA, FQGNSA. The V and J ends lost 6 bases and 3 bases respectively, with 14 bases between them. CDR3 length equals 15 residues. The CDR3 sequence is CASRASESYTGELFF. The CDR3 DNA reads TGTGCCAGCAGGGCTAGCGAGAGTTACACCGGGGAGCTGTTTTTT. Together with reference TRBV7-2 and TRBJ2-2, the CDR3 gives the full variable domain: GAGVSQSPSNKVTEKGKDVELRCDPISGHTALYWYRQSLGQGLEFLIYFQGNSAPDKSGLPSDRFSAERTGGSVSTLTIQRTQQEDSAVYLCASRASESYTGELFFGEGSRLTVL.

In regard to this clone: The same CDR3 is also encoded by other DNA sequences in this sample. In DNA form, the CDR3 reads TGTGCCAGCAGCCCCGGGACTAGCGGGAGATACAATGAGCAGTTCTTC. Its protein product is CASSPGTSGRYNEQFF. J is TRBJ2-1 and V is TRBV7-6, with TRBD2 identical over 14 bases. Germline V gene lookup returns CDR1 SGHVS and CDR2 FNYEAQ. V was pared by 5 bases and J by 4 bases, with 4 bases of the junction left unmatched. This CDR3 has 16 amino acids.

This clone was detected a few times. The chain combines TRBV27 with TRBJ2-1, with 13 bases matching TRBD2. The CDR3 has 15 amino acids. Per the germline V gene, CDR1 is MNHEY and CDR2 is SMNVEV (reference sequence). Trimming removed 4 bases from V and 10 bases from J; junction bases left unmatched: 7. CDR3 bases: TGTGCCAGCAGTTCTGGACTAGCGGGAGTGGGGGAGCAGTTCTTC. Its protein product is CASSSGLAGVGEQFF.

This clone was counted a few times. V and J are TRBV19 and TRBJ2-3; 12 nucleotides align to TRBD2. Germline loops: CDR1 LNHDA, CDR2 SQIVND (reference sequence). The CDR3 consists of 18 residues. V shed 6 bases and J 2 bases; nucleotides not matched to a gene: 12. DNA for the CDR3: TGTGCCAGTAGCGAGAAAGGGACTAGCGGGCACCTCACAGATACGCAGTATTTT. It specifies CASSEKGTSGHLTDTQYF. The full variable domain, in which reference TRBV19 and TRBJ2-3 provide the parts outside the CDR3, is DGGITQSPKYLFRKEGQNVTLSCEQNLNHDAMYWYRQDPGQGLRLIYYSQIVNDFQKGDIAEGYSVSREKKESFPLTVTSAQKNPTAFYLCASSEKGTSGHLTDTQYFGPGTRLTVL.

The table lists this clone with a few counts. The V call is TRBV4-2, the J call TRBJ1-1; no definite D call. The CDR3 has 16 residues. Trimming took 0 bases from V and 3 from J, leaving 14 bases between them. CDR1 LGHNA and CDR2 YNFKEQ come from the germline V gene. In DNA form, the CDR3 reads TGTGCCAGCAGCCAAGATTTTCCAGCGTACGACACTGAAGCTTTCTTT. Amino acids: CASSQDFPAYDTEAFF.

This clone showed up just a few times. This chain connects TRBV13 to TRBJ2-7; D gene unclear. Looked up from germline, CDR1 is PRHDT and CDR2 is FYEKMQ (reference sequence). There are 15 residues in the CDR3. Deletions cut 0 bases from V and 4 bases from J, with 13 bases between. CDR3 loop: CASSLGPNFLYEQYF. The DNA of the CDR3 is TGTGCCAGCAGCTTAGGTCCAAACTTTTTGTACGAGCAGTACTTC.

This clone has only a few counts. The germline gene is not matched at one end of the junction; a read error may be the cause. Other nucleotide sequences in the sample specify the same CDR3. The CDR3 DNA is TGTGCTAGCTCACCGGTAGCGGGAGCGAACGGGGAGCTGTTTTTT. Translated: CASSPVAGANGELFF. V usage is TRBV18 and J usage is TRBJ2-2, with 9 nucleotides matching TRBD2. CDR1 is KGHSH and CDR2 is LQKENI in the germline V gene. There are 15 residues in the CDR3.

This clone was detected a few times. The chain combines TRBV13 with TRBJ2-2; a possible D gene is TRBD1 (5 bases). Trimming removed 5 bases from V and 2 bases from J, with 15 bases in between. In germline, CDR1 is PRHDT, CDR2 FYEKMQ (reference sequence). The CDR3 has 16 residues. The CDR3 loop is CASSLGRALNTGELFF. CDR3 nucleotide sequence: TGTGCCAGCAGCCTCGGCAGGGCCCTCAACACCGGGGAGCTGTTTTTT.

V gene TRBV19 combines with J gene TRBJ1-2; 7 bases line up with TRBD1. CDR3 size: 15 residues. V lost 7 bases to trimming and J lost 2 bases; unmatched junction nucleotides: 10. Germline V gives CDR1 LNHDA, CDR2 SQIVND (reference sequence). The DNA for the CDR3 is TGTGCCAGTACGTTTTTCAAGACAGGGAACTATGGCTACACCTTC. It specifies CASTFFKTGNYGYTF.

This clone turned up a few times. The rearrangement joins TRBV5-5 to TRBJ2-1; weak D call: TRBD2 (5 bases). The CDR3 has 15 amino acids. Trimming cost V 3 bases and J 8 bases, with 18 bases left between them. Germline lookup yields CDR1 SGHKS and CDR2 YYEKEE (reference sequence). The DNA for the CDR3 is TGTGCCAGCAGCTCGGGGTACCTACAAGATGATGAGCAGTTCTTC. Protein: CASSSGYLQDDEQFF.

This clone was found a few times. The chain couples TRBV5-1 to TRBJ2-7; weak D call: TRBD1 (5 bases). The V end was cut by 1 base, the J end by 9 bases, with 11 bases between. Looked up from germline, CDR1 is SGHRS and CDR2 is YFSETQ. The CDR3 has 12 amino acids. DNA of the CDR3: TGCGCCAGCAGCTTGCCAGGGCAGGGGCAGTACTTC. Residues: CASSLPGQGQYF.

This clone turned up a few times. For the CDR3, the DNA is TGTGCCACCTCCGGGACACTTCTTCGAGAGACCCAGTACTTC. Translation gives CATSGTLLRETQYF. The rearrangement links TRBV27 to TRBJ2-5; weak D call: TRBD1 (6 bases). Germline V gene sequence: CDR1 MNHEY, CDR2 SMNVEV (reference sequence). The CDR3 length is 14 residues. Trimming left V 10 bases short and J 4 bases short, with 19 bases between.

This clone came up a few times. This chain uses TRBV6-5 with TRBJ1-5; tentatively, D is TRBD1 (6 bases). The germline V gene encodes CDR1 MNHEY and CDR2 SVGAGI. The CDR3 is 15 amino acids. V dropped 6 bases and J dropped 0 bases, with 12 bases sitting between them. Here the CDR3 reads CASSPDRFSNQPQHF. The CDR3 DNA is TGTGCCAGCAGCCCAGACAGGTTTAGCAATCAGCCCCAGCATTTT.

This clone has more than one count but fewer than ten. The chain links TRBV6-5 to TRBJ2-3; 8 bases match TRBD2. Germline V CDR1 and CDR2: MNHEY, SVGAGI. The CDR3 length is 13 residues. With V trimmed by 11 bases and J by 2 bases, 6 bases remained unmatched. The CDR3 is CARSGSITDTQYF. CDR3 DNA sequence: TGTGCCCGAAGCGGGAGCATCACAGATACGCAGTATTTT.

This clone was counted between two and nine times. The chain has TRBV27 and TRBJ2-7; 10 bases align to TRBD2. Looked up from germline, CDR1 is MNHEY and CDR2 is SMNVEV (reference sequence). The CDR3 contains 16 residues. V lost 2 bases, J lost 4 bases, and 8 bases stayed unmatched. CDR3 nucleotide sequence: TGTGCCAGCAGTTTAGGGACTAGCGATCCCCGGTACGAGCAGTACTTC. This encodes CASSLGTSDPRYEQYF.

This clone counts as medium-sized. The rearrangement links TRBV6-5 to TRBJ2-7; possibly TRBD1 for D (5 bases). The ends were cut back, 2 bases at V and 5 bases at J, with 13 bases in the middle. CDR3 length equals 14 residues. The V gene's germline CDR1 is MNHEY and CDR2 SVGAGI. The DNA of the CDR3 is TGTGCCAGCAGTTACGTCCCCAGGGCTAACGAGCAGTACTTC. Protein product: CASSYVPRANEQYF.

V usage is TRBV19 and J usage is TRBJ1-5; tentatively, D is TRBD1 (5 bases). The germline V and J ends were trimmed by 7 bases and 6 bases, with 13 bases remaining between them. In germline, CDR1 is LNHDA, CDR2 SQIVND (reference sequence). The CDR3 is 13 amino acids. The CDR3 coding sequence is TGTGCCAGTACCATAGGAGGGGTTCAGCCCCAGCATTTT. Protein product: CASTIGGVQPQHF.

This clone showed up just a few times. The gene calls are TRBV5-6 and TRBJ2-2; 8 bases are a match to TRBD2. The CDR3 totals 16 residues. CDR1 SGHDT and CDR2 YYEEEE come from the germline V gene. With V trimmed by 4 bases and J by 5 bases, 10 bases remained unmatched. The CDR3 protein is CASSLASGRETGELFF. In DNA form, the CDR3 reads TGTGCCAGCAGCCTTGCCAGCGGGAGAGAGACCGGGGAGCTGTTTTTT.

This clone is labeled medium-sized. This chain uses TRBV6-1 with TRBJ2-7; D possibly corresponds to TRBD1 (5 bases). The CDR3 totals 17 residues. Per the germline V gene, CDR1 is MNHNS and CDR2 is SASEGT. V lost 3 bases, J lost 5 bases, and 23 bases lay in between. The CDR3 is CASSDLLDTEGVHEQYF. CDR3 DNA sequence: TGTGCCAGCAGTGATTTGTTGGACACCGAAGGGGTCCACGAGCAGTACTTC.

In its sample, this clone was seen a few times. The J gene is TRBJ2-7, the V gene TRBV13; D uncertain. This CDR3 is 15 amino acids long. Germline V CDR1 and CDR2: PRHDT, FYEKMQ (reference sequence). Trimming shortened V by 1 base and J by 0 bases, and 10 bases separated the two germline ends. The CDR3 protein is CASSLEAGISYEQYF. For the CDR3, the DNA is TGTGCCAGCAGCTTAGAGGCAGGAATCTCCTACGAGCAGTACTTC. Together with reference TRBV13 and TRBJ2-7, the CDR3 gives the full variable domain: AAGVIQSPRHLIKEKRETATLKCYPIPRHDTVYWYQQGPGQDPQFLISFYEKMQSDKGSIPDRFSAQQFSDYHSELNMSSLELGDSALYFCASSLEAGISYEQYFGPGTRLTVT.

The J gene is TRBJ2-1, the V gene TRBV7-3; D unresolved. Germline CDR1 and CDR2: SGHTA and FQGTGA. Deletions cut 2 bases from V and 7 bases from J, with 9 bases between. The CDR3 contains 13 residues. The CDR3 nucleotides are TGTGCCAGCAGCTTACCCTCACGGAATGAGCAGTTCTTC. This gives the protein CASSLPSRNEQFF.

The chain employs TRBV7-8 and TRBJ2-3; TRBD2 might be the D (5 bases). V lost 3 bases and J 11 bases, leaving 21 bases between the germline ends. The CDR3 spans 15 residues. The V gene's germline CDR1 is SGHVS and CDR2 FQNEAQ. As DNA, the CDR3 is TGTGCCAGCAGCTTTATGACCCCCCCGGCAGGAGGGCAGTATTTT. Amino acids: CASSFMTPPAGGQYF.

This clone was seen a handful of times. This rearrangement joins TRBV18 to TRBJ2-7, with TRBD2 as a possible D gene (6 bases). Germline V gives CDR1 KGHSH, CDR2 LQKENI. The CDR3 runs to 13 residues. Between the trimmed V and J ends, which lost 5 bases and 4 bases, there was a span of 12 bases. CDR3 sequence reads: CASSYSGTYEQYF. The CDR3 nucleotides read TGTGCCAGCTCATACTCGGGGACTTACGAGCAGTACTTC.

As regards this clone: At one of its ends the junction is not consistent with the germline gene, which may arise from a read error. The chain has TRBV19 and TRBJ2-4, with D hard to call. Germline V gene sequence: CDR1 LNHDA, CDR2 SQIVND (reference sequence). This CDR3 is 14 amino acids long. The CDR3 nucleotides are TGTGCCAGTACAAGTGGATTAGCCCAAAACATTCAGTACTTC. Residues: CASTSGLAQNIQYF.